This note documents a single TCR beta chain sequence. Its antigen remains unidentified. The read gets to within 3 residues of the CDR3 end, and the germline J gene fills in the rest. This CDR3 comprises 15 residues. V lost 3 bases and J lost 0; bases outside the gene matches: 6. Germline-derived CDR1 and CDR2 are DFQATT and SNEGSKA (reference sequence). The data stem from a study of Tregs in tolerant kidney transplant recipients. Produced via immunoSEQ multiplex PCR; TCRdb's table is partial and in-frame only. Its clone listing holds some 31,000 clones. Study conclusions and caveats: Changing PCR primers prevented nucleotide comparison between some patients' samples.

J is TRBJ2-7 and V is TRBV20-1; 9 positions agree with TRBD2. The material was CD8+ T cells from blood, obtained before the transplant. The origin of this receptor is a human donor who received a combined kidney and bone marrow transplant. CDR3 sequence: CSARATSGFSYEQYF. CDR3 DNA (partial): TGCAGTGCTAGGGCGACTAGCGGATTCTCCTACGAG.